The 23 T cell receptor beta chains below all came from one sample that was sequenced in a study of CD4 T cells in relation to SARS-CoV-2 and coronaviruses. Which antigens these TCRs recognize remains unknown. Repertoires were generated with immunoSEQ multiplex PCR, while TCRdb's copy carries only in-frame clones and drops some. The sample shows nearly 20,000 clones, about 86% of them seen only once. CD4+ T cells from unexposed donors were obtained before the COVID-19 pandemic (2011-2018). The cells were cultured for under twelve days before CD4+ T cells were isolated. Sequencing used CD4+ T cells from PBMCs, cultured in vitro. The source is a human donor in good health.

The J gene is TRBJ1-2, the V gene TRBV6-5; 9 bases agree with TRBD1. CDR1 is MNHEY, CDR2 SVGAGI, per germline. The CDR3 loop spans 14 amino acids. J was trimmed by 7 bases and V by 7 bases; bases with no gene match: 10. CDR3 sequence reads: CASKGDREVGGYTF. The DNA of the CDR3 is TGTGCCAGCAAGGGGGACAGGGAAGTTGGTGGCTACACCTTC.

The chain recombines TRBV12-3 or TRBV12-4 with TRBJ1-2; D uncertain. The length of the CDR3 is 12 residues. Trimming stripped 2 bases from V and 2 bases from J, with 3 bases between. In DNA, the CDR3 is TGTGCCAGCAGTTTAAACAACTATGGCTACACCTTC. Its translation is CASSLNNYGYTF.

This clone was seen once. The chain links TRBV25-1 to TRBJ2-3; D is unclear. V dropped 4 bases and J dropped 7 bases, with 15 bases sitting between them. The germline V gene has CDR1 MGHDK and CDR2 SYGVNS. The CDR3 contains 14 residues. The CDR3 DNA follows: TGTGCCAGCAGTGGCAACGTGGGTCCCTATACGCAGTATTTT. Translation: CASSGNVGPYTQYF.

The chain combines TRBV29-1 with TRBJ1-3; D is uncertain. The CDR3 extends over 12 amino acids. V lost 7 bases and J 8 bases, leaving 15 bases between the germline ends. CDR1 SQVTM and CDR2 ANQGSEA come from the germline V gene. Written as DNA, the CDR3 is TGCAGCGCGGTGGGGTCCTCGGACACCATATATTTT. Translated, it gives CSAVGSSDTIYF.

The V gene is TRBV29-1, the J gene TRBJ2-1; D is undetermined. V was trimmed by 3 bases and J by 1 base, leaving 1 base between them. CDR1 and CDR2 (germline): SQVTM, ANQGSEA. The CDR3 is made up of 11 amino acids. CDR3 in DNA: TGCAGCGTTGAGTCCTACAATGAGCAGTTCTTC. Its protein product is CSVESYNEQFF.

The gene calls are TRBV7-9 and TRBJ1-1; D unresolved. Germline CDR1 and CDR2: SEHNR and FQNEAQ (reference sequence). The V and J ends lost 5 bases and 4 bases respectively, with 14 bases between them. The CDR3 length is 14 residues. The DNA for the CDR3 is TGTGCCAGCAGCCCCGGTCGGCGGGTCACTGAAGCTTTCTTT. Its protein is CASSPGRRVTEAFF.

This chain joins TRBV29-1 and TRBJ2-7; 11 bases are a match to TRBD1. Unmatched junction bases numbered 1, after V lost 4 bases and J lost 2 bases. CDR1 is SQVTM and CDR2 is ANQGSEA in the germline V gene. The CDR3 loop spans 13 amino acids. The CDR3 region has the DNA TGCAGCGTTGGGGACAGGGGGGCCTACGAGCAGTACTTC. As protein: CSVGDRGAYEQYF.

The V gene is TRBV19, the J gene TRBJ1-1; no definite D call. Germline V CDR1 and CDR2: LNHDA, SQIVND (reference sequence). Trimming left V 5 bases short and J 7 bases short, with 14 bases between. The CDR3 has 13 amino acids. Here the CDR3 DNA reads TGTGCCAGTAGTTTCGGGAGATTGGATGAAGCTTTCTTT. Translation: CASSFGRLDEAFF.

This chain joins TRBV4-3 and TRBJ2-3; D may be TRBD2 (6 bases). Per germline, CDR1 LGHNA and CDR2 YSLEER. Trimming cost V 2 bases and J 3 bases, with 15 bases left between them. The CDR3 loop spans 16 amino acids. The CDR3 region has the DNA TGCGCCAGCAGCCAACTAACTAGCTCAAGTACAGATACGCAGTATTTT. This encodes CASSQLTSSSTDTQYF.

The J gene is TRBJ2-5, the V gene TRBV10-3; tentatively, D is TRBD1 (7 bases). Germline assignment: CDR1 ENHRY and CDR2 SYGVKD. V was trimmed by 10 bases and J by 0 bases, leaving 12 bases between them. CDR3 length: 13 residues. CDR3 protein: CATAGQNQETQYF. Here the CDR3 DNA reads TGTGCCACCGCGGGACAGAACCAAGAGACCCAGTACTTC.

A few counts support this clone. As DNA, the CDR3 is TGTGCCAGCAGCGAAAACGGACTTCTCCACTTT. Amino acids: CASSENGLLHF. The chain carries TRBV11-2 and TRBJ1-6, with D unresolved. Trimming took off 5 bases at V and 16 bases at J, with 12 bases between the two ends. The CDR3 runs to 11 residues. Germline loops: CDR1 SGHAT, CDR2 FQNNGV.

This clone was detected only a few times. The J gene is TRBJ1-2, the V gene TRBV7-2, with TRBD1 as a possible D gene (6 bases). The CDR3 is 15 residues long. V lost 1 base and J lost 4, with 13 bases in between. CDR1 and CDR2 (germline): SGHTA, FQGNSA. The CDR3 region is CASSLGQGNPYGYTF. In nucleotides, the CDR3 is TGTGCCAGCAGCTTAGGGCAGGGGAACCCCTATGGCTACACCTTC.

The chain employs TRBV7-9 and TRBJ2-1; 7 nucleotides align to TRBD2. Germline-derived CDR1 and CDR2 are SEHNR and FQNEAQ (reference sequence). This CDR3 has 15 residues. The ends lost 6 bases at V and 10 bases at J; junction bases unmatched: 15. CDR3 nucleotide sequence: TGTGCCAGCAGTTCACCGGGACTATCGCTTCGCGAGCAGTTCTTC. It specifies CASSSPGLSLREQFF.

This clone was counted a few times. The rearrangement joins TRBV10-3 to TRBJ2-1; 8 bases are shared with TRBD1. Germline V gene data show CDR1 as ENHRY and CDR2 as SYGVKD. V lost 6 bases and J lost 5; bases outside the gene matches: 6. This CDR3 has 14 amino acids. CDR3 nucleotides: TGTGCCATCAGCCTTGCGGGACAGGACAATGAGCAGTTCTTC. Its translation is CAISLAGQDNEQFF.

CDR3 in amino acids: CASSLGAGSSDEQYF. In DNA form, the CDR3 reads TGTGCCAGCAGCTTAGGAGCAGGGAGTTCCGACGAGCAGTACTTC. V usage is TRBV7-2 and J usage is TRBJ2-7; D tentatively reads TRBD1 or TRBD2 (5 bases each). The CDR3 runs 15 residues. Looked up from germline, CDR1 is SGHTA and CDR2 is FQGNSA. V lost 1 base to trimming and J lost 5 bases, with 15 bases between them.

The J gene is TRBJ1-1, the V gene TRBV7-2; a weak D match, TRBD1 (5 bases). There are 13 residues in the CDR3. Deletions cut 7 bases from V and 3 bases from J, with 12 bases between. CDR1 is SGHTA, CDR2 FQGNSA, per germline. This chain's CDR3 is CASIHWGDTEAFF. CDR3 DNA sequence: TGTGCCAGCATTCATTGGGGGGACACTGAAGCTTTCTTT.

This clone was seen once. The chain couples TRBV7-9 to TRBJ1-1, with no clear D. CDR3 length equals 10 residues. Looked up from germline, CDR1 is SEHNR and CDR2 is FQNEAQ (reference sequence). Between the trimmed V and J ends, which lost 6 bases and 4 bases, there was a span of 3 bases. The CDR3 DNA reads TGTGCCAGCAGTGGCACTGAAGCTTTCTTT. Its translation is CASSGTEAFF.

The V gene is TRBV10-3, the J gene TRBJ2-1; 9 bases fit TRBD1. The trim removed 11 bases at V and 8 bases at J, leaving 10 bases unmatched. In germline, CDR1 is ENHRY, CDR2 SYGVKD. This CDR3 is 13 amino acids long. The chain's CDR3 is CASRQGERDEQFF. Written as DNA, the CDR3 is TGTGCCTCCCGACAGGGGGAGAGGGATGAGCAGTTCTTC.

The chain carries TRBV19 and TRBJ2-7; 9 positions match TRBD2. The V and J ends lost 5 bases and 3 bases, in that order; junction bases with no gene match: 2. Germline V gene data show CDR1 as LNHDA and CDR2 as SQIVND (reference sequence). This CDR3 is built from 13 residues. In DNA form, the CDR3 reads TGTGCCAGTAGTCTAGCGGGGAGCTACGAGCAGTACTTC. It is translated as CASSLAGSYEQYF.

The chain is built from TRBV5-5 and TRBJ2-5, with 7 bases matching TRBD2. The CDR3 spans 13 residues. The germline V gene encodes CDR1 SGHKS and CDR2 YYEKEE (reference sequence). J was trimmed by 1 base and V by 5 bases; bases with no gene match: 2. CDR3 residues: CASSRTSQETQYF. In DNA form, the CDR3 reads TGTGCCAGCAGTCGGACTAGCCAAGAGACCCAGTACTTC.

V and J are TRBV19 and TRBJ1-1, with D possibly matching TRBD1 (6 bases). The CDR3 runs to 14 residues. CDR1 is LNHDA and CDR2 is SQIVND in the germline V gene (reference sequence). V was pared by 10 bases and J by 0 bases, with 15 bases between. The CDR3 protein is CATTGPSMNTEAFF. DNA of the CDR3: TGTGCCACAACAGGGCCCTCAATGAACACTGAAGCTTTCTTT.

The chain is built from TRBV5-5 and TRBJ1-2; D not certain. Trimming stripped 4 bases from V and 4 bases from J, with 8 bases between. The CDR3 has 12 amino acids. Germline assignment: CDR1 SGHKS and CDR2 YYEKEE (reference sequence). This CDR3 reads CASSAGIYGYTF. DNA of the CDR3: TGTGCCAGCAGCGCGGGGATCTATGGCTACACCTTC. The entire variable domain, with the rest obtained from reference TRBV5-5 and TRBJ1-2, is as follows: DAGVTQSPTHLIKTRGQQVTLRCSPISGHKSVSWYQQVLGQGPQFIFQYYEKEERGRGNFPDRFSARQFPNYSSELNVNALLLGDSALYLCASSAGIYGYTFGSGTRLTVV.

This chain joins TRBV19 and TRBJ1-6; tentative D call: TRBD1 (6 bases). There are 15 residues in the CDR3. Germline CDR1 and CDR2: LNHDA and SQIVND (reference sequence). Trimming took 3 bases from V and 8 from J, leaving 14 bases between them. The CDR3 sequence is CASSIGTIGDSPLHF. CDR3 in DNA: TGTGCCAGTAGTATTGGGACAATCGGAGATTCACCCCTCCACTTT.